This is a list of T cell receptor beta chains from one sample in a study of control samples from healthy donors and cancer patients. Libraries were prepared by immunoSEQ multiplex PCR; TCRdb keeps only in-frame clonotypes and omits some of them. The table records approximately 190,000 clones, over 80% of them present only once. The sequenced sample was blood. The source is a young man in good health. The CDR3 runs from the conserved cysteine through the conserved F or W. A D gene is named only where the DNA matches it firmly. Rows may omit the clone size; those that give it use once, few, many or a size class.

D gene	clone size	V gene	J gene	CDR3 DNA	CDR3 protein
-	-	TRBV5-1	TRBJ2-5	TGCGCCAGCAGCGACGGCGGCGTACAAGAGACCCAGTACTTC	CASSDGGVQETQYF
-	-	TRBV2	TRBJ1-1	TGTGCCAGGAGACCCGCGCCGGGCGGTTCAGCTTTCTTT	CARRPAPGGSAFF
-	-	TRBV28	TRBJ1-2	TGTGCCAGCAGCGGACATCAGCTTAACTATGGCTACACCTTC	CASSGHQLNYGYTF
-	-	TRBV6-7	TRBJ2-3	TGTGCCAGCAGTTACCAACCCCAATTTGAGACGGATACGCAGTATTTT	CASSYQPQFETDTQYF
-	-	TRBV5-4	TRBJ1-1	TGTGCCAGCAGCTTGGCGGGGGGCGGGGGCGTAGCTTTCTTT	CASSLAGGGGVAFF
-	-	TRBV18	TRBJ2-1	TGTGCCAGCTCACCCGTTGTTAGCGGAGGTGAGCAGTTCTTC	CASSPVVSGGEQFF
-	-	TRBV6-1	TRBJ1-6	TGTGCCAGCAGTGAATTGCGGGGGCTTAATTCACCCCTCCACTTT	CASSELRGLNSPLHF
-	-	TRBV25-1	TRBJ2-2	TGTGCCAGCAGTGAAACTAGTTTAGCCACCGGGGAGCTGTTTTTT	CASSETSLATGELFF
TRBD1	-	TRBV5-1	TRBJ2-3	TGCGCCAGCAGCTTGCCGGTAGGGACAGGGTTAACAGATACGCAGTATTTT	CASSLPVGTGLTDTQYF
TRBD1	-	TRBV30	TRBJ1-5	TGTGCCTTGGATACCGGGACAGTTTATAGCAATCAGCCCCAGCATTTT	CALDTGTVYSNQPQHF
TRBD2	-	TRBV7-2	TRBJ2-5	TGTGCCAGCAGCTTCGGGACTAGCGGGGGGGGAGCCCAGTACTTC	CASSFGTSGGGAQYF
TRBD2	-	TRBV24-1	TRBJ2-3	TGTGCCACCAGTGATTTCGGCGGGGGGACCACAGATACGCAGTATTTT	CATSDFGGGTTDTQYF
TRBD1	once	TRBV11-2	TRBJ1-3	TGTGCCAGCAGACGACCCGGGACAGGGATAAACACCATATATTTT	CASRRPGTGINTIYF